The present T cell receptor beta chain was sequenced within a study of T-cell reconstitution after alpha-beta-depleted transplantation in children. Trimming cost V 2 bases and J 1 base, with 12 bases left between them. This CDR3 contains 16 residues. Germline V gene data show CDR1 as MNHEY and CDR2 as SVGAGI. Preparing the TCRbeta library involved the use of unique molecular identifiers. TCRdb itself ran the PCR reads through MiXCR, one entry per CDR3 protein. The sample lists approximately 420,000 distinct CDR3 sequences, about a tenth occurring once. The receptor was derived from a human donor who donated a stem cell graft to a child with acute myeloid leukemia. Here the sequenced sample was PBMCs from the stem cell graft donor, taken from the stem cell graft. The V gene is TRBV6-5, the J gene TRBJ2-1; the D is unclear. In DNA, the CDR3 is TGTGCCAGCAGTTACCAATCCGGGTGGTCCTACAATGAGCAGTTCTTC. Translating it yields CASSYQSGWSYNEQFF.